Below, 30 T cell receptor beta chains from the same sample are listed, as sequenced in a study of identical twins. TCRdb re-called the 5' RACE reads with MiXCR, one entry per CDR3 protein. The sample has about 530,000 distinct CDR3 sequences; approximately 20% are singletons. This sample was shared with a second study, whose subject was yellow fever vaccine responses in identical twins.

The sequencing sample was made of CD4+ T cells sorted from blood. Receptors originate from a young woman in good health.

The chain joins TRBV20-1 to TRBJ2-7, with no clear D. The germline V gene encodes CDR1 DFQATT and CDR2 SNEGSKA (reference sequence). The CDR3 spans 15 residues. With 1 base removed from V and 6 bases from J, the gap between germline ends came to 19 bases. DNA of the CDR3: TGCAGTGCTAGAGTTTCCGGTTCCAAGGGTCGCGAGCAGTACTTC. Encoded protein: CSARVSGSKGREQYF.

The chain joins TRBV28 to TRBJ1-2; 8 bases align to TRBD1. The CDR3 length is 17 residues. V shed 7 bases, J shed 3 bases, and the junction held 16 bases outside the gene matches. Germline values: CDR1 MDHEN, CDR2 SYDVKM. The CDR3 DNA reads TGTGCCAGCACCCGTTCCGGGACAGGCTGGGGGGACTATGGCTACACCTTC. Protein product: CASTRSGTGWGDYGYTF.

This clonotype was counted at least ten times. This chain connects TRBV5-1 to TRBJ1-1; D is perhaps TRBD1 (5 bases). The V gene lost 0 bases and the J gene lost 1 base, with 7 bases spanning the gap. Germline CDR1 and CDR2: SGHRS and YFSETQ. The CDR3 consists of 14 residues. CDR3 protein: CASSLGQQNTEAFF. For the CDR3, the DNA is TGCGCCAGCAGCTTGGGACAGCAGAACACTGAAGCTTTCTTT.

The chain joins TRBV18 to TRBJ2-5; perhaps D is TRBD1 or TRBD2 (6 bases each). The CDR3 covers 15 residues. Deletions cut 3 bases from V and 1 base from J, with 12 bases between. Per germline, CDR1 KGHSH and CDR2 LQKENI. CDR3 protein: CASSPQGTFQETQYF. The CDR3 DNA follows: TGTGCCAGCTCACCTCAGGGGACTTTCCAAGAGACCCAGTACTTC.

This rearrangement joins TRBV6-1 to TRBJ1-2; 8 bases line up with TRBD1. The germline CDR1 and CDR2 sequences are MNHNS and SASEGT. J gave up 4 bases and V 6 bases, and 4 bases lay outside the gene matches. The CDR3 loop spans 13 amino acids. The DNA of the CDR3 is TGTGCCAGCAGGGCGACAGGGGTCTATGGCTACACCTTC. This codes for CASRATGVYGYTF.

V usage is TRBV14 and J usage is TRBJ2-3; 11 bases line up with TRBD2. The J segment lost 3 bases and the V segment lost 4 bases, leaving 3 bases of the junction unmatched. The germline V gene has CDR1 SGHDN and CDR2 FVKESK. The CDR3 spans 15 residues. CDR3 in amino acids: CASSPTSGKTDTQYF. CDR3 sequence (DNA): TGTGCCAGCAGCCCGACTAGCGGGAAGACAGATACGCAGTATTTT.

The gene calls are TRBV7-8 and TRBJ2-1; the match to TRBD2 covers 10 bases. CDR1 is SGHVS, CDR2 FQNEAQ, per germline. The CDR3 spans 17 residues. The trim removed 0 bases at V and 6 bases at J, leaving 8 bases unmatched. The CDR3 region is CASSLAVSSGSGNEQFF. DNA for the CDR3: TGTGCCAGCAGCTTAGCTGTTTCTAGCGGGAGTGGCAATGAGCAGTTCTTC.

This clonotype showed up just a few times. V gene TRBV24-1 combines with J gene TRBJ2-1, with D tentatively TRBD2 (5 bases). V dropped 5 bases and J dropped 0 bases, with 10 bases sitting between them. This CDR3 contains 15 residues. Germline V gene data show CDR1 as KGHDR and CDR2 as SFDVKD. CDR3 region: CATSVSDSSYNEQFF. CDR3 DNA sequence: TGTGCCACCAGTGTCTCGGACTCCTCCTACAATGAGCAGTTCTTC.

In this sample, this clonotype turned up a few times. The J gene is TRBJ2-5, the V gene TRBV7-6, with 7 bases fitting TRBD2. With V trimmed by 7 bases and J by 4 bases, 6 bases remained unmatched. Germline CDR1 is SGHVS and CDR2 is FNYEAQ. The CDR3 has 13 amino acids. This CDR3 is CASTRRGVETQYF. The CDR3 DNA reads TGTGCCAGCACTCGTCGGGGGGTAGAGACCCAGTACTTC.

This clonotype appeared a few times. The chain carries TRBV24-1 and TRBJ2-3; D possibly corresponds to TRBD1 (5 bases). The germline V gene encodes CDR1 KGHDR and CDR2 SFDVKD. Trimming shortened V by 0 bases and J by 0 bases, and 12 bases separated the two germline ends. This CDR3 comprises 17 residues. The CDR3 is CATSDLGHSSSTDTQYF. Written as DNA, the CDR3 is TGTGCCACCAGTGATTTGGGACACTCTTCTAGCACAGATACGCAGTATTTT.

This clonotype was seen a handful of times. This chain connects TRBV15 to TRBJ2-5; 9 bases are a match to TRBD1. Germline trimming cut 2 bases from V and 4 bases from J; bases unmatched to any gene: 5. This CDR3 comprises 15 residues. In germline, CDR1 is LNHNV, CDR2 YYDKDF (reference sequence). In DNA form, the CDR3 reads TGTGCCACCAGCAGATCTTGGACAGGGGCAGAGACCCAGTACTTC. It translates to CATSRSWTGAETQYF.

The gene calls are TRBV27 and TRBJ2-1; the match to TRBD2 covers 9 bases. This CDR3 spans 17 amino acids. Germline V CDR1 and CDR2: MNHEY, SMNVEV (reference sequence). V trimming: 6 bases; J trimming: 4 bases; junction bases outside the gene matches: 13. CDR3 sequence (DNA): TGTGCCAGCAGCCCCCGCCCGACTAGCGGCCTGTACAATGAGCAGTTCTTC. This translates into CASSPRPTSGLYNEQFF.

In DNA, the CDR3 is TGTGCCATCAGTTTATTTGACACCGGGGAGCTGTTTTTT. It encodes CAISLFDTGELFF. The chain links TRBV10-3 to TRBJ2-2; D is undetermined. Trimming shortened V by 5 bases and J by 3 bases, and 7 bases separated the two germline ends. CDR1 ENHRY and CDR2 SYGVKD come from the germline V gene. The CDR3 contains 13 residues.

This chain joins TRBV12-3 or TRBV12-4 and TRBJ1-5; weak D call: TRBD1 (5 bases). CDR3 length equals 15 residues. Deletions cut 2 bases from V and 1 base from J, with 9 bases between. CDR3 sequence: CASSLIWDSNQPQHF. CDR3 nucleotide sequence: TGTGCCAGCAGTTTAATCTGGGACAGCAATCAGCCCCAGCATTTT.

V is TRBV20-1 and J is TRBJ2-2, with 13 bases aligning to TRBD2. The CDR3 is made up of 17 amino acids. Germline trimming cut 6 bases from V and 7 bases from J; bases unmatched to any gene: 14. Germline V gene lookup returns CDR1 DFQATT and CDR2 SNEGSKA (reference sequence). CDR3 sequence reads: CSARVLAGGLDGGELFF. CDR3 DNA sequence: TGCAGTGCCAGGGTACTAGCGGGGGGGCTCGACGGCGGGGAGCTGTTTTTT.

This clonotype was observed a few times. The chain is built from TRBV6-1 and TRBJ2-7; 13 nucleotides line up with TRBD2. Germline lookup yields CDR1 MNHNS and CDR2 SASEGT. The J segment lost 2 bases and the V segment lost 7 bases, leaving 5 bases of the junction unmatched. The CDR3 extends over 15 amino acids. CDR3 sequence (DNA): TGTGCCAGCACCGAAGGACTAGCGGGAGCCTACGAGCAGTACTTC. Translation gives CASTEGLAGAYEQYF.

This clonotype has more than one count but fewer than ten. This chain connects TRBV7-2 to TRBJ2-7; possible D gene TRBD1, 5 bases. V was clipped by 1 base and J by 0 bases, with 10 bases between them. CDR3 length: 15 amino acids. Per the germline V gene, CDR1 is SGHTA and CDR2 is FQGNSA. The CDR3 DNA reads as TGTGCCAGCAGCTTAGTGGGGCAGAGCTCCTACGAGCAGTACGTC. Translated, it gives CASSLVGQSSYEQYV.

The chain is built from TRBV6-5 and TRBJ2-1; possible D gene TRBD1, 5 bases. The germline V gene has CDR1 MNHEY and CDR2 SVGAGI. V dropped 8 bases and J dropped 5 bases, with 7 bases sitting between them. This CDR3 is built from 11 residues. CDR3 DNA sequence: TGTGCCAGCGGGGCCAACAATGAGCAGTTCTTC. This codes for CASGANNEQFF.

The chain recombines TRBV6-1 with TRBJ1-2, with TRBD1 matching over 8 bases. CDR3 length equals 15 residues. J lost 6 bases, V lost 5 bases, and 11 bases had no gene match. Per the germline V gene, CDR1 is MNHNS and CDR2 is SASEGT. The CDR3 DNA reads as TGTGCCAGCAGTACCCCAAGGACAGGGCGGGATGGCTACACCTTC. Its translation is CASSTPRTGRDGYTF.

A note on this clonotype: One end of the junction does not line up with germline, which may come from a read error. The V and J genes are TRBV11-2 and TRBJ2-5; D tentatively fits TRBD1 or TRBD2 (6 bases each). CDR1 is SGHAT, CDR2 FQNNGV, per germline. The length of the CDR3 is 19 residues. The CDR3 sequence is CASSVEYVRPGAKKETQYF. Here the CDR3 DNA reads TGTGCCAGCAGCGTAGAATACGTCCGGCCGGGGGCTAAGAAAGAGACCCAGTACTTC.

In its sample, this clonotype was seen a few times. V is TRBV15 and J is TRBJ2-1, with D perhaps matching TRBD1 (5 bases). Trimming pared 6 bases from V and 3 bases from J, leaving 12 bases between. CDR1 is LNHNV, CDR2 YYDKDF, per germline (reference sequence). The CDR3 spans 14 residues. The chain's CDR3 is CATRDIGNYNEQFF. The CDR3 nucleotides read TGTGCCACCAGGGACATAGGGAACTACAATGAGCAGTTCTTC.

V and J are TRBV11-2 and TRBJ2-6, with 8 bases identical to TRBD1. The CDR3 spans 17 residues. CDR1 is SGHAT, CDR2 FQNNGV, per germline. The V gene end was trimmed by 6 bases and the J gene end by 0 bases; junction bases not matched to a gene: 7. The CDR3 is CASSSGTGNSGANVLTF. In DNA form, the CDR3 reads TGTGCCAGCAGTTCCGGGACAGGCAACTCTGGGGCCAACGTCCTGACTTTC.

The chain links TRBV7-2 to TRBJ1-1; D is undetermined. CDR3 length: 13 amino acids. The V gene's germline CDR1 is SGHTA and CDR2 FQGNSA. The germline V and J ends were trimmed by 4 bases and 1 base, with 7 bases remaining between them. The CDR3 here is CASSSRANTEAFF. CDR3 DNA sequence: TGTGCCAGCAGCTCCCGTGCGAACACTGAAGCTTTCTTT.

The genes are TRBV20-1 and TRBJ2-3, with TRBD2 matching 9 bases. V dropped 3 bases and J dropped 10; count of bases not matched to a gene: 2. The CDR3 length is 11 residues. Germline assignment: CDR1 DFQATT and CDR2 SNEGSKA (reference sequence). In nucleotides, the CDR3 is TGCAGTGCTAGCGCGGGAGGGGCGCAGTATTTT. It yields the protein CSASAGGAQYF.

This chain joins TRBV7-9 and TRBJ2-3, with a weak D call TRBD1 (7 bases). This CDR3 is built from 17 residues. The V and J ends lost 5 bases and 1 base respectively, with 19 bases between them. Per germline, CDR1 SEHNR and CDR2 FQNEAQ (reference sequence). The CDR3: CASSRNSGGLGTDTQYF. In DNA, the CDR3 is TGTGCCAGCAGCCGAAACTCAGGGGGACTTGGCACAGATACGCAGTATTTT.

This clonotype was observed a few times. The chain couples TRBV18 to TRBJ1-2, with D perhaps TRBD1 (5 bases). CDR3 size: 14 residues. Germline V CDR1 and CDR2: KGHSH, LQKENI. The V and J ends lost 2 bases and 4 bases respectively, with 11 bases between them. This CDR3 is CASSPEQVAYGYTF. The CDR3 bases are TGTGCCAGCTCACCAGAACAGGTAGCCTATGGCTACACCTTC.

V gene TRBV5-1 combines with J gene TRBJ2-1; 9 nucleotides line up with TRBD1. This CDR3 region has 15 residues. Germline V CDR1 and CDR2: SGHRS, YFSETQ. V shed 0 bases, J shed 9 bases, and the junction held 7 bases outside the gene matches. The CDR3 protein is CASSLGTGVWGEQFF. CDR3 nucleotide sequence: TGCGCCAGCAGCTTGGGGACAGGGGTATGGGGTGAGCAGTTCTTC.

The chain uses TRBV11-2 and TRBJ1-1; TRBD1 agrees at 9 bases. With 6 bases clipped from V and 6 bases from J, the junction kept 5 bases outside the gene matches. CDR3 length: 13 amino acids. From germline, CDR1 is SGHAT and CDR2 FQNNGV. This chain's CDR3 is CASSLDRGPEAFF. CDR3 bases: TGTGCCAGCAGTTTGGACAGGGGACCTGAAGCTTTCTTT.

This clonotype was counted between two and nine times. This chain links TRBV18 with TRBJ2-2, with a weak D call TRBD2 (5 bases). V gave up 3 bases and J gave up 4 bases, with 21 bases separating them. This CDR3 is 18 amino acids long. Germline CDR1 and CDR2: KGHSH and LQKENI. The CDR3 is CASSPPRGRPPSTGELFF. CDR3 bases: TGTGCCAGCTCACCCCCCCGAGGGAGACCGCCGTCCACCGGGGAGCTGTTTTTT.

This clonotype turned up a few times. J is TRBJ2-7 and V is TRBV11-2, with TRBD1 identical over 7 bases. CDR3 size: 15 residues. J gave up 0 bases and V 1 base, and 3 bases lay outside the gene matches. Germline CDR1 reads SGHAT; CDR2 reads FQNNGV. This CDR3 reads CASSLARDSSYEQYV. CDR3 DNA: TGTGCCAGCAGCTTAGCCCGGGACAGCTCCTACGAGCAGTACGTC.